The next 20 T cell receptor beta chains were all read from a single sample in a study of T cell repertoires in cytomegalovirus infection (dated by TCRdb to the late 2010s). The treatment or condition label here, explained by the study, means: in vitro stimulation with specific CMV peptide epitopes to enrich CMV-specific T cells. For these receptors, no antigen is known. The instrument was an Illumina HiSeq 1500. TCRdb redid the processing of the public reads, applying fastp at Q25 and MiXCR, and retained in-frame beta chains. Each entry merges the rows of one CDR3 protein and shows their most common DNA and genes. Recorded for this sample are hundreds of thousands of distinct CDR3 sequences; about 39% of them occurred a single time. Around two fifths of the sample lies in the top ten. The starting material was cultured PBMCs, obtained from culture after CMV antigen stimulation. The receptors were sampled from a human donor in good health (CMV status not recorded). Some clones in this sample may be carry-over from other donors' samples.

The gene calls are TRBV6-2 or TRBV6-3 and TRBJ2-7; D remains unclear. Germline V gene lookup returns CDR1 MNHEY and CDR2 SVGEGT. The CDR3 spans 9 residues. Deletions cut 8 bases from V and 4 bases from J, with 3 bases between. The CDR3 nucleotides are TGTGCCAGCGTGTACGAGCAGTACTTC. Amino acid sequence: CASVYEQYF.

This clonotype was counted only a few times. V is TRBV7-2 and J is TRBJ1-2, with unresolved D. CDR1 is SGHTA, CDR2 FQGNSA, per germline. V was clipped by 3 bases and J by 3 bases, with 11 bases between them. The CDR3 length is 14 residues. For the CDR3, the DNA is TGTGCCAGCAGCTTTGACCGAAGCTACTATGGCTACACCTTC. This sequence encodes CASSFDRSYYGYTF.

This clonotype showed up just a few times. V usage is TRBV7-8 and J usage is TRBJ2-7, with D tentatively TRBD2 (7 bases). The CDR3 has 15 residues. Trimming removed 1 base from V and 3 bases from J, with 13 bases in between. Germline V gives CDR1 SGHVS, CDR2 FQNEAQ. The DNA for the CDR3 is TGTGCCAGCAGCTTAGTTGAGGGGGGGTTCTACGAGCAGTACTTC. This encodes CASSLVEGGFYEQYF.

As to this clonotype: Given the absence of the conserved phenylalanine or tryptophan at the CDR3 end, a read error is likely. The CDR3 DNA follows: TGTGCCAGCAGCTTAGATCGTTACACCATATATTCT. Translated: CASSLDRYTIYS. This chain uses TRBV11-2 with TRBJ1-3; no clear D gene. CDR3 size: 12 residues. Germline V gene lookup returns CDR1 SGHAT and CDR2 FQNNGV. The germline V and J ends were trimmed by 0 bases and 8 bases, with 5 bases remaining between them.

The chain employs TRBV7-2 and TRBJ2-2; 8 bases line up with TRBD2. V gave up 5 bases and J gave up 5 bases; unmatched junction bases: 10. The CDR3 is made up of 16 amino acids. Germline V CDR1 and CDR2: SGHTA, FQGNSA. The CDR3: CASSPPGAGGTGELFF. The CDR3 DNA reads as TGTGCCAGCAGCCCCCCGGGGGCGGGGGGAACCGGGGAGCTGTTTTTT.

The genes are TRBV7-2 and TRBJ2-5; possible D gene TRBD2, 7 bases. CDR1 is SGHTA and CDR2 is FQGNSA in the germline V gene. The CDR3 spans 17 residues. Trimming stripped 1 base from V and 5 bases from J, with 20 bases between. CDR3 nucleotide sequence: TGTGCCAGCAGCTTAGGTCTTGGGGGGGGGCCCGGGGAGACCCAGTACTTC. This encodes CASSLGLGGGPGETQYF.

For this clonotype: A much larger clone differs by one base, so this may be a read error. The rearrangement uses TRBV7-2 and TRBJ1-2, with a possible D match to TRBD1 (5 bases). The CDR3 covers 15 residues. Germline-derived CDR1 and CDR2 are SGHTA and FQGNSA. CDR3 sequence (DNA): TGTGCCAGGAGCTTAGCTTTCGGGGGGTCATATGGCTACACCTTC. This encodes CARSLAFGGSYGYTF.

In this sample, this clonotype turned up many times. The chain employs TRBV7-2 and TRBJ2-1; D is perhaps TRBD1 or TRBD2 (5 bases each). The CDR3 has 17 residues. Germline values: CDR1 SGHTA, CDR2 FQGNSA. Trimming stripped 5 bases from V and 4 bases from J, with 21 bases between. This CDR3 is CASSRGPFYARYNEQFF. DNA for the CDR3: TGTGCCAGCAGCCGGGGACCGTTCTACGCGAGATACAATGAGCAGTTCTTC. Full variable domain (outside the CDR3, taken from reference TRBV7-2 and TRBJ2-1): GAGVSQSPSNKVTEKGKDVELRCDPISGHTALYWYRQSLGQGLEFLIYFQGNSAPDKSGLPSDRFSAERTGGSVSTLTIQRTQQEDSAVYLCASSRGPFYARYNEQFFGPGTRLTVL.

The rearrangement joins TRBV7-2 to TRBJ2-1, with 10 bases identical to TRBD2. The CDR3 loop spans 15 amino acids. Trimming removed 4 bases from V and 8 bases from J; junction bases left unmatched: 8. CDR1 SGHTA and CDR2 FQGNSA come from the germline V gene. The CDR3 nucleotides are TGTGCCAGCAGCTCACTGGGACTAGCGATCCATGAGCAGTTCTTC. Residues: CASSSLGLAIHEQFF.

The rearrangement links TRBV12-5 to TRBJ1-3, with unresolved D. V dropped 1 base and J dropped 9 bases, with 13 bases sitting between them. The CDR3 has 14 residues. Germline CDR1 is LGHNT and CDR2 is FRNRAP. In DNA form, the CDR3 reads TGTGCTAGTGGTTTGGGGCGGATCGACGGCACCATATATTTT. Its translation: CASGLGRIDGTIYF.

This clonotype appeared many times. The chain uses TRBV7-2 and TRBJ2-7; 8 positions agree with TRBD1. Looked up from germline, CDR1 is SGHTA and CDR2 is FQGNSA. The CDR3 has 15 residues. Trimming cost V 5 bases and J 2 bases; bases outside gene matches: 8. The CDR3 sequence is CASSVRDRSPYEQYF. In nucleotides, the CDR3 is TGTGCCAGCAGCGTCCGGGACAGGAGTCCCTACGAGCAGTACTTC.

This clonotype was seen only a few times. The CDR3 DNA sequence: TGTGCCAGCAGCTCAGGACAGGTGCCCTACGAGCAGTACTTC. Protein: CASSSGQVPYEQYF. The chain couples TRBV7-2 to TRBJ2-7, with TRBD1 identical over 7 bases. Germline CDR1 SGHTA, CDR2 FQGNSA. This CDR3 region has 14 residues. Germline trimming cut 4 bases from V and 2 bases from J; bases unmatched to any gene: 5.

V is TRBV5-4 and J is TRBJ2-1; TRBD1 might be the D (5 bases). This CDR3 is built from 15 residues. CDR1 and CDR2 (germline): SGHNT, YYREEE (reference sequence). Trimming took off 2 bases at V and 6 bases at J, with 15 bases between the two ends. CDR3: CASSLDLLGANEQFF. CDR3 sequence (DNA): TGTGCCAGCAGCTTAGACCTCCTTGGGGCCAATGAGCAGTTCTTC. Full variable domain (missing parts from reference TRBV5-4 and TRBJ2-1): ETGVTQSPTHLIKTRGQQVTLRCSSQSGHNTVSWYQQALGQGPQFIFQYYREEENGRGNFPPRFSGLQFPNYSSELNVNALELDDSALYLCASSLDLLGANEQFFGPGTRLTVL.

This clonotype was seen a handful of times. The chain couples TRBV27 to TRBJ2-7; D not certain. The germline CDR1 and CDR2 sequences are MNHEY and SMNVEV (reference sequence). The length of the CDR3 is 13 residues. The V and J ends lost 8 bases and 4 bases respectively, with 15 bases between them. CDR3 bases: TGTGCCAGCCGATCTAAGGGTGGTTACGAGCAGTACTTC. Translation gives CASRSKGGYEQYF.

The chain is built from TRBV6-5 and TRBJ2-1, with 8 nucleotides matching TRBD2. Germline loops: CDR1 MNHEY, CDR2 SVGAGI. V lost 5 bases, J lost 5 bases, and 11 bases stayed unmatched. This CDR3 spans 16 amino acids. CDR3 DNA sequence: TGTGCCAGCAGTACACATGGGGCGGGGGGAAACAATGAGCAGTTCTTC. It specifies CASSTHGAGGNNEQFF.

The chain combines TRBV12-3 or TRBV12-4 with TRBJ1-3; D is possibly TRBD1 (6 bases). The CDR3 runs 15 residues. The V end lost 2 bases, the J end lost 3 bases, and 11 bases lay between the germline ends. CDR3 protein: CASSLSGASGNTIYF. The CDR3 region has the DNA TGTGCCAGCAGTTTATCGGGGGCGAGTGGAAACACCATATATTTT.

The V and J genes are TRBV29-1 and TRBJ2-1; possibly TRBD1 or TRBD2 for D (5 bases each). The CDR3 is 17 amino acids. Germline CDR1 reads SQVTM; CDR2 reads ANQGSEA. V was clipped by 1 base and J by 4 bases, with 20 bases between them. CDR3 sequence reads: CSVEGALRVGVYNEQFF. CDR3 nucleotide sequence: TGCAGCGTTGAAGGAGCCCTGAGGGTGGGGGTTTACAATGAGCAGTTCTTC.

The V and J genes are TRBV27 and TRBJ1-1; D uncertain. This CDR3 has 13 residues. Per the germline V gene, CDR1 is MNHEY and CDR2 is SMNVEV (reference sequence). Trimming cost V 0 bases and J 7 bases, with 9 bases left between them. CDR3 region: CASSLSNGVEAFF. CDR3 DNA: TGTGCCAGCAGTTTATCAAACGGAGTTGAAGCTTTCTTT.

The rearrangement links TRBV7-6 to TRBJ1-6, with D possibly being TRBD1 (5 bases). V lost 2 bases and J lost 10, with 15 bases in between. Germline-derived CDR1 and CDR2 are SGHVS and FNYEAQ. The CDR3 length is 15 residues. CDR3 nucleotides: TGTGCCAGCAGCTTAAGTGGCCAGGGACGGTCACCCCTCCACTTT. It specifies CASSLSGQGRSPLHF.

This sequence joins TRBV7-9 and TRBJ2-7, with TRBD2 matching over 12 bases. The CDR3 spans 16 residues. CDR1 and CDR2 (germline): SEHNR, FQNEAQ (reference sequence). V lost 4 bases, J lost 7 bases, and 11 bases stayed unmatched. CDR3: CASSSASGRAPREQYF. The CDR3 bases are TGTGCCAGCAGCTCGGCTAGCGGGAGGGCCCCGAGGGAGCAGTACTTC.